These T cell receptor beta chains were read from a single sample in a study of shared clonotypes between healthy human individuals. The assay was immunoSEQ multiplex PCR, and TCRdb's table has in-frame clones only and misses some. The sample comprises about 660,000 clones, 74% of which are singletons, and 1.5% to 2% rests with the top ten. Sequencing was performed on memory CD4+ T cells sorted from blood. The source is a woman in her twenties or thirties in good health. The CDR3 runs from the conserved cysteine through the conserved F or W. Each record gives: CDR3 length, J gene, clone size, D gene, V gene, CDR3 protein, CDR3 DNA. The D gene is left open where the match is weak. Some rows have no size entry. The others give once, few or many, or a class for an expanded clone.

len: 15; j_gene: TRBJ2-7; abundance: .; d_gene: TRBD2; v_gene: TRBV7-9; CDR3aa: CASSREAGAGYEQYF; CDR3nt: TGTGCCAGCAGCCGAGAAGCGGGAGCAGGTTACGAGCAGTACTTC
len: 15; j_gene: TRBJ1-1; abundance: few; d_gene: .; v_gene: TRBV15; CDR3aa: CATSRDGGGSAEAFF; CDR3nt: TGTGCCACCAGCAGAGATGGTGGGGGCTCAGCTGAAGCTTTCTTT
len: 15; j_gene: TRBJ2-2; abundance: .; d_gene: TRBD2; v_gene: TRBV5-1; CDR3aa: CASSLTSGRTGELFF; CDR3nt: TGCGCCAGCAGCTTGACTAGCGGGAGAACCGGGGAGCTGTTTTTT
len: 15; j_gene: TRBJ2-1; abundance: few; d_gene: TRBD1; v_gene: TRBV28; CDR3aa: CASRGDRGSYNEQFF; CDR3nt: TGTGCCAGCAGGGGAGACAGGGGCTCCTACAATGAGCAGTTCTTC
len: 12; j_gene: TRBJ2-5; abundance: .; d_gene: .; v_gene: TRBV19; CDR3aa: CASSFDQETQYF; CDR3nt: TGTGCCAGTAGTTTCGACCAGGAGACCCAGTACTTC
len: 12; j_gene: TRBJ2-7; abundance: once; d_gene: TRBD1; v_gene: TRBV2; CDR3aa: CASSRTGYEQYF; CDR3nt: TGTGCCAGCAGTAGGACAGGGTACGAGCAGTACTTC
len: 17; j_gene: TRBJ1-5; abundance: .; d_gene: TRBD1; v_gene: TRBV6-1; CDR3aa: CASSVSRTGRSNQPQHF; CDR3nt: TGTGCCAGCAGTGTTTCAAGGACAGGGAGGAGCAATCAGCCCCAGCATTTT
len: 14; j_gene: TRBJ2-5; abundance: .; d_gene: .; v_gene: TRBV18; CDR3aa: CASSLYTGVETQYF; CDR3nt: TGTGCCAGCTCACTCTATACGGGAGTAGAGACCCAGTACTTC
len: 13; j_gene: TRBJ2-1; abundance: many; d_gene: .; v_gene: TRBV11-2; CDR3aa: CASSLDRAPGQFF; CDR3nt: TGTGCCAGCAGCTTAGATCGGGCTCCAGGGCAGTTCTTC
len: 12; j_gene: TRBJ2-7; abundance: .; d_gene: TRBD1; v_gene: TRBV2; CDR3aa: CASRDRSYEQYF; CDR3nt: TGTGCCAGCCGGGACAGATCGTACGAGCAGTACTTC
len: 14; j_gene: TRBJ2-4; abundance: .; d_gene: .; v_gene: TRBV19; CDR3aa: CASSSWRAKNIQYF; CDR3nt: TGTGCCAGTAGTTCTTGGCGAGCCAAAAACATTCAGTACTTC
len: 16; j_gene: TRBJ2-5; abundance: few; d_gene: .; v_gene: TRBV9; CDR3aa: CASSVAWGYEQETQYF; CDR3nt: TGTGCCAGCAGCGTAGCTTGGGGGTACGAACAAGAGACCCAGTACTTC
len: 14; j_gene: TRBJ2-5; abundance: .; d_gene: TRBD2; v_gene: TRBV9; CDR3aa: CASSVEIAGETQYF; CDR3nt: TGTGCCAGCAGCGTAGAAATAGCGGGAGAGACCCAGTACTTC
len: 15; j_gene: TRBJ2-7; abundance: .; d_gene: .; v_gene: TRBV28; CDR3aa: CASSLMRDLRGEQYF; CDR3nt: TGTGCCAGCAGTTTAATGCGGGACCTCCGAGGCGAGCAGTACTTC
len: 15; j_gene: TRBJ1-4; abundance: .; d_gene: TRBD1; v_gene: TRBV27; CDR3aa: CASSSTGTVNEKLFF; CDR3nt: TGTGCCAGCAGTTCCACCGGGACAGTAAATGAAAAACTGTTTTTT
len: 13; j_gene: TRBJ1-2; abundance: .; d_gene: TRBD1; v_gene: TRBV5-6; CDR3aa: CASSMGQGYGYTF; CDR3nt: TGTGCCAGCAGCATGGGACAGGGCTATGGCTACACCTTC
len: 16; j_gene: TRBJ1-5; abundance: .; d_gene: TRBD1; v_gene: TRBV19; CDR3aa: CATSFRWTGGAQPQHF; CDR3nt: TGTGCCACCAGCTTCAGATGGACAGGGGGAGCTCAGCCCCAGCATTTT
len: 13; j_gene: TRBJ2-5; abundance: once; d_gene: .; v_gene: TRBV7-8; CDR3aa: CASSLSSGETQYF; CDR3nt: TGTGCCAGCAGCTTATCCAGCGGAGAGACCCAGTACTTC
len: 17; j_gene: TRBJ2-6; abundance: .; d_gene: .; v_gene: TRBV7-2; CDR3aa: CASSLFLANSGANVLTF; CDR3nt: TGTGCCAGCAGCTTATTCCTGGCGAACTCTGGGGCCAACGTCCTGACTTTC
len: 13; j_gene: TRBJ1-5; abundance: .; d_gene: .; v_gene: TRBV30; CDR3aa: CAWSTRGNQPQHF; CDR3nt: TGTGCCTGGAGTACTCGAGGCAATCAGCCCCAGCATTTT
len: 14; j_gene: TRBJ2-7; abundance: .; d_gene: TRBD1; v_gene: TRBV7-9; CDR3aa: CASSDGTGIDEQYF; CDR3nt: TGTGCCAGCAGTGACGGGACAGGGATCGACGAGCAGTACTTC
len: 13; j_gene: TRBJ1-2; abundance: few; d_gene: .; v_gene: TRBV29-1; CDR3aa: CSVEAGEIDGYTF; CDR3nt: TGCAGCGTTGAGGCAGGGGAAATAGATGGCTACACCTTC
len: 17; j_gene: TRBJ2-6; abundance: .; d_gene: TRBD1; v_gene: TRBV15; CDR3aa: CATSGGTGVSGANVLTF; CDR3nt: TGTGCCACCAGCGGAGGGACAGGGGTGTCTGGGGCCAACGTCCTGACTTTC
len: 15; j_gene: TRBJ2-7; abundance: once; d_gene: TRBD2; v_gene: TRBV7-4; CDR3aa: CASGGLAGMRYEQYF; CDR3nt: TGTGCCAGCGGCGGACTAGCGGGCATGCGGTACGAGCAGTACTTC
len: 16; j_gene: TRBJ2-6; abundance: few; d_gene: .; v_gene: TRBV18; CDR3aa: CASSPKVQSGANVLTF; CDR3nt: TGTGCCAGCTCACCGAAGGTACAGTCTGGGGCCAACGTCCTGACTTTC
len: 14; j_gene: TRBJ1-3; abundance: .; d_gene: .; v_gene: TRBV6-1; CDR3aa: CASSPTWAGNTIYF; CDR3nt: TGTGCCAGCAGCCCTACCTGGGCTGGAAACACCATATATTTT
len: 12; j_gene: TRBJ1-5; abundance: .; d_gene: .; v_gene: TRBV25-1; CDR3aa: CASSDYDQPQHF; CDR3nt: TGTGCCAGCAGTGACTACGATCAGCCCCAGCATTTT
len: 14; j_gene: TRBJ1-4; abundance: .; d_gene: .; v_gene: TRBV5-1; CDR3aa: CASSLGYEAEKLFF; CDR3nt: TGCGCCAGCAGCTTAGGGTACGAGGCCGAAAAACTGTTTTTT
len: 15; j_gene: TRBJ1-2; abundance: once; d_gene: .; v_gene: TRBV5-1; CDR3aa: CASSYRQADPFYYTF; CDR3nt: TGCGCCAGCAGCTATCGACAGGCTGACCCGTTCTACTACACCTTC
len: 12; j_gene: TRBJ1-2; abundance: .; d_gene: .; v_gene: TRBV2; CDR3aa: CASKLSGYGYTF; CDR3nt: TGTGCCAGCAAATTATCGGGTTATGGCTACACCTTC
len: 16; j_gene: TRBJ2-5; abundance: few; d_gene: .; v_gene: TRBV25-1; CDR3aa: CASSVSGTQGSETQYF; CDR3nt: TGTGCCAGCAGTGTCTCCGGGACCCAGGGGAGCGAGACCCAGTACTTC
len: 16; j_gene: TRBJ1-5; abundance: .; d_gene: .; v_gene: TRBV9; CDR3aa: CASSVLKKGRPQPQHF; CDR3nt: TGTGCCAGCAGCGTTCTAAAAAAAGGACGTCCTCAGCCCCAGCATTTT
len: 14; j_gene: TRBJ2-5; abundance: many; d_gene: .; v_gene: TRBV5-4; CDR3aa: CASSSSLFQETQYF; CDR3nt: TGTGCCAGCAGCTCCTCCCTTTTCCAAGAGACCCAGTACTTC
len: 13; j_gene: TRBJ2-5; abundance: .; d_gene: TRBD1; v_gene: TRBV27; CDR3aa: CASRGTAQETQYF; CDR3nt: TGTGCCAGCAGGGGGACAGCCCAAGAGACCCAGTACTTC
len: 16; j_gene: TRBJ2-2; abundance: .; d_gene: .; v_gene: TRBV2; CDR3aa: CASSDLGGAGTGELFF; CDR3nt: TGTGCCAGCAGTGATCTTGGCGGGGCCGGGACCGGGGAGCTGTTTTTT
len: 15; j_gene: TRBJ1-4; abundance: .; d_gene: TRBD1; v_gene: TRBV6-1; CDR3aa: CASSRQGAVGEKLFF; CDR3nt: TGTGCCAGCAGTAGGCAGGGGGCGGTAGGTGAAAAACTGTTTTTT
len: 15; j_gene: TRBJ2-3; abundance: .; d_gene: TRBD1; v_gene: TRBV18; CDR3aa: CASSPGQGASDTQYF; CDR3nt: TGTGCCAGCTCCCCCGGACAGGGGGCGTCAGATACGCAGTATTTT
len: 15; j_gene: TRBJ1-6; abundance: .; d_gene: .; v_gene: TRBV7-2; CDR3aa: CASSLVPGSDSPLHF; CDR3nt: TGTGCCAGCAGCTTAGTCCCGGGGAGCGATTCACCCCTCCACTTT
len: 15; j_gene: TRBJ1-5; abundance: .; d_gene: .; v_gene: TRBV30; CDR3aa: CACGGGVGGDQPQHF; CDR3nt: TGTGCCTGCGGAGGGGGTGTTGGGGGCGATCAGCCCCAGCATTTT
len: 16; j_gene: TRBJ2-7; abundance: .; d_gene: TRBD2; v_gene: TRBV27; CDR3aa: CASSFLLAGGPYEQYF; CDR3nt: TGTGCCAGCAGTTTCCTTCTAGCGGGAGGTCCGTACGAGCAGTACTTC
len: 14; j_gene: TRBJ2-7; abundance: few; d_gene: .; v_gene: TRBV6-1; CDR3aa: CASSWIGQLYEQYF; CDR3nt: TGTGCCAGCAGTTGGATTGGACAGCTTTACGAGCAGTACTTC